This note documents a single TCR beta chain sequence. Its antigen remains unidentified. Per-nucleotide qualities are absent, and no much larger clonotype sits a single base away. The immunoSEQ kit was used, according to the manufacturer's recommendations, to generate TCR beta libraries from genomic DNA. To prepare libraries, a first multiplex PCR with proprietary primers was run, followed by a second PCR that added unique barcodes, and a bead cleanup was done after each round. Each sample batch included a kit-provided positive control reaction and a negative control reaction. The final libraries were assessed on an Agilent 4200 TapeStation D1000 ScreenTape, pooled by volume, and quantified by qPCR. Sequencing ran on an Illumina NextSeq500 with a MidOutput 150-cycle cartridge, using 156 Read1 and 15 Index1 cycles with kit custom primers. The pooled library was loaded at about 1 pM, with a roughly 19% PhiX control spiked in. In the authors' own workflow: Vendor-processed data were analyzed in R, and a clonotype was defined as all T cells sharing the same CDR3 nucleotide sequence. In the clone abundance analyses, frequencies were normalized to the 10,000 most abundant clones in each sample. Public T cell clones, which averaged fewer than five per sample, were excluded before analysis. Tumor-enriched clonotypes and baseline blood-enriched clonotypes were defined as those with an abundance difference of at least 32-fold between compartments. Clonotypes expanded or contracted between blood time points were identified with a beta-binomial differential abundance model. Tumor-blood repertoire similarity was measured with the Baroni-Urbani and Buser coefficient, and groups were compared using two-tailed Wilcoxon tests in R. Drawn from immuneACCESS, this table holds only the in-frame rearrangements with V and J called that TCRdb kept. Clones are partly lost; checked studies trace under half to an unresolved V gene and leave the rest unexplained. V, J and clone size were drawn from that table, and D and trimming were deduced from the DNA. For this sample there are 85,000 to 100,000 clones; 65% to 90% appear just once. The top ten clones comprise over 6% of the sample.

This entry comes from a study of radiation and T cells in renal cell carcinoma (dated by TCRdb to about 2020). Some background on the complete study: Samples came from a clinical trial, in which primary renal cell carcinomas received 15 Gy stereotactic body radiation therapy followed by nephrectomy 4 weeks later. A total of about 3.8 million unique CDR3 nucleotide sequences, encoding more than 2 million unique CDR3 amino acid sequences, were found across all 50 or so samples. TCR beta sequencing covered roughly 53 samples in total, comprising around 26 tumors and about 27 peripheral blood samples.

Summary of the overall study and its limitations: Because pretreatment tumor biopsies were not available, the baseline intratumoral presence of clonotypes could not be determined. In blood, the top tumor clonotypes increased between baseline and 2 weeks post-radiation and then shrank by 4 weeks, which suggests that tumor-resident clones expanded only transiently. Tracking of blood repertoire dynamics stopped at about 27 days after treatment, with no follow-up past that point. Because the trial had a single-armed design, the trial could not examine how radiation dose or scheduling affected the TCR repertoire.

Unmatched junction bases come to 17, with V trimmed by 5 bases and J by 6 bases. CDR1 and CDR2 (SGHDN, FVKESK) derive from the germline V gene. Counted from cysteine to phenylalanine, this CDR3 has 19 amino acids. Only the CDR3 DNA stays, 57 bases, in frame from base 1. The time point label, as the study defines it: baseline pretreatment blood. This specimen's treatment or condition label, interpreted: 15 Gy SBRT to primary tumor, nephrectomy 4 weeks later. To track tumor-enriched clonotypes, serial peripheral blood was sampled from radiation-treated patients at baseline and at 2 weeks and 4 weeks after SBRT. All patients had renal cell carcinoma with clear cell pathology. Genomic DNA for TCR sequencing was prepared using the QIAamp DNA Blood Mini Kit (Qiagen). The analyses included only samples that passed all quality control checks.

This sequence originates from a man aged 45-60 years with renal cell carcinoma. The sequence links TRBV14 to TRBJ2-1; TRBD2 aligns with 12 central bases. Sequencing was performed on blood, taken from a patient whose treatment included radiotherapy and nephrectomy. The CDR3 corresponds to CASSDRLTSGSFHVNEQFF. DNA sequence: TGTGCCAGCAGCGACCGTTTGACTAGCGGGAGCTTTCATGTCAATGAGCAGTTCTTC.